These 10 T cell receptor beta chains share one sample of origin, sequenced in a study of blood T cell repertoires in COVID-19. This table comes from immunoSEQ multiplex PCR, and its TCRdb copy is limited to in-frame clones, with some not included. Of approximately 270,000 clones in the sample, 91% were seen once. The material sequenced was PBMCs or T cells enriched from blood (not recorded which). Receptors originate from a human donor in a cohort exposed to, infected with or recovered from COVID-19 (not recorded which). The donor label of this sample is uncertain.

This rearrangement joins TRBV9 to TRBJ2-3, with unresolved D. V was shortened by 1 base and J by 5 bases, with 14 bases between the two germline ends. The CDR3 is 15 amino acids. Germline-derived CDR1 and CDR2 are SGDLS and YYNGEE. CDR3 sequence (DNA): TGTGCCAGCAGCGTAAATGAACCTCCGGGAGATACGCAGTATTTT. Amino acid sequence: CASSVNEPPGDTQYF.

This clone was found once. The chain couples TRBV9 to TRBJ2-3, with 8 positions matching TRBD1. The CDR3 contains 15 residues. The V gene's germline CDR1 is SGDLS and CDR2 YYNGEE. Losses at the gene ends were 1 base for V and 2 bases for J; bases not matched to a gene: 3. Here the CDR3 DNA reads TGTGCCAGCAGCGTACAGGGGGCACCCACAGATACGCAGTATTTT. Translated: CASSVQGAPTDTQYF.

The rearrangement uses TRBV19 and TRBJ2-2, with 10 bases matching TRBD1. The ends lost 5 bases at V and 7 bases at J; junction bases unmatched: 4. The CDR3 runs to 14 residues. CDR1 is LNHDA, CDR2 SQIVND, per germline (reference sequence). The CDR3 loop reads CASSPTGGFGELFF. CDR3 nucleotides: TGTGCCAGTAGTCCGACAGGGGGCTTCGGGGAGCTGTTTTTT. Full variable domain (missing parts from reference TRBV19 and TRBJ2-2): DGGITQSPKYLFRKEGQNVTLSCEQNLNHDAMYWYRQDPGQGLRLIYYSQIVNDFQKGDIAEGYSVSREKKESFPLTVTSAQKNPTAFYLCASSPTGGFGELFFGEGSRLTVL.

This clone was seen only once. The rearrangement joins TRBV19 to TRBJ1-3; unclear D gene. The germline gives CDR1 LNHDA, CDR2 SQIVND (reference sequence). The CDR3 extends over 13 amino acids. Trimming shortened V by 11 bases and J by 0 bases, and 11 bases separated the two germline ends. The CDR3 DNA is TGTGCCTCCAAGATCGGCTCTGGAAACACCATATATTTT. The encoded protein is CASKIGSGNTIYF.

The chain recombines TRBV10-3 with TRBJ1-1; 7 bases line up with TRBD1. The CDR3 consists of 14 residues. CDR1 and CDR2 (germline): ENHRY, SYGVKD. After removal of 10 bases from V and 5 bases from J, the junction contained 13 bases not matched to a gene. CDR3 in amino acids: CATTPGQPLTEAFF. Here the CDR3 DNA reads TGTGCCACGACACCGGGACAGCCGTTGACTGAAGCTTTCTTT.

As DNA, the CDR3 is TGTGCCACCAGTGATCCGGGACAGGGAGCTAACTATGGCTACACCTTC. It specifies CATSDPGQGANYGYTF. V usage is TRBV24-1 and J usage is TRBJ1-2, with 9 bases identical to TRBD1. In germline, CDR1 is KGHDR, CDR2 SFDVKD. The CDR3 spans 16 residues. Trimming cost V 3 bases and J 0 bases; bases outside gene matches: 4.

The chain employs TRBV28 and TRBJ1-2, with 7 bases lining up with TRBD1. CDR1 and CDR2 from the germline V gene are MDHEN and SYDVKM. The CDR3 has 17 amino acids. With V trimmed by 6 bases and J by 0 bases, 13 bases remained unmatched. CDR3 residues: CASRFSGAQGANYGYTF. As DNA, the CDR3 is TGTGCCAGCAGATTCTCTGGTGCCCAGGGGGCTAACTATGGCTACACCTTC.

The genes are TRBV9 and TRBJ2-5; a possible D gene is TRBD1 (6 bases). The V end lost 5 bases, the J end lost 9 bases, and 11 bases lay between the germline ends. CDR1 and CDR2 (germline): SGDLS, YYNGEE. This CDR3 region has 11 residues. The DNA of the CDR3 is TGTGCCAGCAGTTCTTCAGGGGCCCAGTACTTC. Encoded protein: CASSSSGAQYF.

V is TRBV5-8 and J is TRBJ1-5; possibly TRBD1 for D (5 bases). The CDR3 has 15 amino acids. The V and J ends lost 4 bases and 3 bases respectively, with 14 bases between them. CDR1 is SGHTS and CDR2 is YDEGEE in the germline V gene. CDR3 coding DNA: TGTGCCAGCAGCCGGGGGACCGCCGCCAATCAGCCCCAGCATTTT. Translating it yields CASSRGTAANQPQHF. Complete variable domain (other parts from reference TRBV5-8 and TRBJ1-5): EAGVTQSPTHLIKTRGQQATLRCSPISGHTSVYWYQQALGLGLQFLLWYDEGEERNRGNFPPRFSGRQFPNYSSELNVNALELEDSALYLCASSRGTAANQPQHFGDGTRLSIL.

This clone was counted once. The V gene is TRBV7-9, the J gene TRBJ2-6, with D possibly TRBD2 on 6 matching bases. This CDR3 has 19 residues. The V gene's germline CDR1 is SEHNR and CDR2 FQNEAQ (reference sequence). V lost 6 bases and J lost 0, with 21 bases in between. In DNA, the CDR3 is TGTGCCAGCAGGGCACCCGCGGAGGGTGTTGGCTCTGGGGCCAACGTCCTGACTTTC. Translating it yields CASRAPAEGVGSGANVLTF. Using reference TRBV7-9 and TRBJ2-6 for the parts outside the CDR3, the full variable domain is DTGVSQNPRHKITKRGQNVTFRCDPISEHNRLYWYRQTLGQGPEFLTYFQNEAQLEKSRLLSDRFSAERPKGSFSTLEIQRTEQGDSAMYLCASRAPAEGVGSGANVLTFGAGSRLTVL.